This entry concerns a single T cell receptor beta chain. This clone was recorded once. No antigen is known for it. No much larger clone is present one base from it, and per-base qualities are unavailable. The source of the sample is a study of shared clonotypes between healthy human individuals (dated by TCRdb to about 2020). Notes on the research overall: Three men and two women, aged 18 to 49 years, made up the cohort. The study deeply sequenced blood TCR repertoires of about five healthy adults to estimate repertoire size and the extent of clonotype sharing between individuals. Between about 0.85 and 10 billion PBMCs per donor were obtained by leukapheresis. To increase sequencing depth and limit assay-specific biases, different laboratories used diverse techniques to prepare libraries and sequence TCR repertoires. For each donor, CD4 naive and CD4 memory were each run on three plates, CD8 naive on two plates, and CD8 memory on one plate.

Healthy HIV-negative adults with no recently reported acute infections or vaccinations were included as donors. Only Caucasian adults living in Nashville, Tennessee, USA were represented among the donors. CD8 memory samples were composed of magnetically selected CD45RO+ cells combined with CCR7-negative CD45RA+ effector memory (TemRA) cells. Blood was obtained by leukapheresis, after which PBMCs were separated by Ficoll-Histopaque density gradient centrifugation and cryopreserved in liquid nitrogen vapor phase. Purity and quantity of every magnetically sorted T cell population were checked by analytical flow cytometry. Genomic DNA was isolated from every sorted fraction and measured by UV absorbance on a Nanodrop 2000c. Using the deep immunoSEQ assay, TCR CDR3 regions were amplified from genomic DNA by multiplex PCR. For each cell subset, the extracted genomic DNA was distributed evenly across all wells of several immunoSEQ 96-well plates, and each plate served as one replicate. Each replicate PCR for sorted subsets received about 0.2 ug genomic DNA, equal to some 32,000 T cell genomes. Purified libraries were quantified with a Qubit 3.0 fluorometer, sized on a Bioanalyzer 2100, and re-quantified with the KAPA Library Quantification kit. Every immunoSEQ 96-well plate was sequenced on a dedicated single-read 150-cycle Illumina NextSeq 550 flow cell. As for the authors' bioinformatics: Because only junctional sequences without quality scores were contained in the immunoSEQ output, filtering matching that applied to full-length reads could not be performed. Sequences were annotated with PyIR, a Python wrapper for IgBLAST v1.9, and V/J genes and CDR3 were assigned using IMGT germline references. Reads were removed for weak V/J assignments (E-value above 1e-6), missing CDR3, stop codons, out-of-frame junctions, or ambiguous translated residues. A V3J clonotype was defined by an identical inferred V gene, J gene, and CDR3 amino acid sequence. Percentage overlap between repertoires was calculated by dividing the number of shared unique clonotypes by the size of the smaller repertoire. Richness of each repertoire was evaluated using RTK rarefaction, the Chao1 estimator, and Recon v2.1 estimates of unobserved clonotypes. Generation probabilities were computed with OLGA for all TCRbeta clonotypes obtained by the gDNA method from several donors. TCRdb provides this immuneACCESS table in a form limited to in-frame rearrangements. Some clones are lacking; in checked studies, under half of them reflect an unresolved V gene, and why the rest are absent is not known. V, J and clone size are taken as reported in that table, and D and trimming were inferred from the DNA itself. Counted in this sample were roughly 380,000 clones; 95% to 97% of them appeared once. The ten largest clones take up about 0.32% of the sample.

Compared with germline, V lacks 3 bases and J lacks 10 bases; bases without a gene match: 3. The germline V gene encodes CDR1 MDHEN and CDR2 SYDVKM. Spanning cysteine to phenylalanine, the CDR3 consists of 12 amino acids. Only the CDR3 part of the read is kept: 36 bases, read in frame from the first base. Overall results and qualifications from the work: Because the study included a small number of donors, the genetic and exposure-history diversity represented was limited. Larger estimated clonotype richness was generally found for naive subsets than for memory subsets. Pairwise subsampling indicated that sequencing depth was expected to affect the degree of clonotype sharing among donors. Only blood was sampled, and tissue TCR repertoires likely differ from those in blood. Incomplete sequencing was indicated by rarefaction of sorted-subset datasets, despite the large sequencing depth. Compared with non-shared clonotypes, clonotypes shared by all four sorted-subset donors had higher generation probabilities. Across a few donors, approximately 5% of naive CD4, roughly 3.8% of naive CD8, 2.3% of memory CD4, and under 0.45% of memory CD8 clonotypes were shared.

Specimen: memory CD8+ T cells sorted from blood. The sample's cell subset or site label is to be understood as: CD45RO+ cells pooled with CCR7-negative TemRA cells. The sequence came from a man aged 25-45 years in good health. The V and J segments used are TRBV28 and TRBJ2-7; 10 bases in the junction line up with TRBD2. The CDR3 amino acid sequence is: CASSFPSGRQYF. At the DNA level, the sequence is TGTGCCAGCAGTTTCCCTAGCGGGAGACAGTACTTC. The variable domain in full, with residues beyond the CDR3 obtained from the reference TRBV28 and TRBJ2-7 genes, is DVKVTQSSRYLVKRTGEKVFLECVQDMDHENMFWYRQDPGLGLRLIYFSYDVKMKEKGDIPEGYSVSREKKERFSLILESASTNQTSMYLCASSFPSGRQYFGPGTRLTVT.